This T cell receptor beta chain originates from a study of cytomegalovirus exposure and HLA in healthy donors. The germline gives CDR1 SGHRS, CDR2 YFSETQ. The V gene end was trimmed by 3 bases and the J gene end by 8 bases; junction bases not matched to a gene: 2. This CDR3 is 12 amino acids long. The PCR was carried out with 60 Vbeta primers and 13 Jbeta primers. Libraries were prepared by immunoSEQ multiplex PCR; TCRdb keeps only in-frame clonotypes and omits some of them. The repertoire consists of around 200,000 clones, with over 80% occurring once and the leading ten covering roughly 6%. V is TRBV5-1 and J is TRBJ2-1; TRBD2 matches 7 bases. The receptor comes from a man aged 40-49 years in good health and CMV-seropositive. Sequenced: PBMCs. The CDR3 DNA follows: TGCGCCAGCAGCTCGGGGAGGGATGAGCAGTTCTTC. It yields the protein CASSSGRDEQFF.